This record concerns one TCR beta chain sequence. The V gene's germline CDR1 is KGHSH and CDR2 LQKENI. The CDR3 loop spans 12 amino acids. Trimming pared 6 bases from V and 5 bases from J, leaving 10 bases between. This entry comes from a study of blood T cell repertoires in COVID-19. In the study overall: Acute and convalescent COVID-19 samples came from the United States, Italy and Spain.

Per the study methods: How many nucleated cells were present was estimated from reference gene primer amplification. Sequencing was performed with immunoSEQ multiplex PCR; in TCRdb, only in-frame clones are kept and a portion is missing. Clonal size and the V and J genes are those of that table, whereas D and trimming came from the DNA. The data hold around 160,000 clones, with over 85% observed a single time. Sequences were obtained from peripheral blood. The sequence was collected from a man between 60 and 75 years old with active or convalescent COVID-19. The rearrangement joins TRBV18 to TRBJ2-5, with D unresolved. The CDR3 sequence: CASSTGWETQYF. Here the CDR3 DNA reads TGTGCCAGCTCCACCGGGTGGGAGACCCAGTACTTC.